This T cell receptor (beta chain) was observed in a study of OX40 agonist ivuxolimab in advanced cancers. For the study in its entirety: Ivuxolimab was a fully human IgG2 agonistic monoclonal antibody targeting the costimulatory receptor OX40 (CD134). Peripheral TCRbeta sequencing was intended to test whether TCR sequence diversity was altered and clonal T-cell expansion was caused by ivuxolimab. Of the approximately 50 dose-escalation patients, hepatocellular carcinoma was present in about 20, melanoma in approximately 15, renal cell carcinoma in 9 and head and neck cancer in 9. In the dose-escalation cohort, roughly 80% of patients were male, and the mean age was approximately 60 years, with a range of about 20 to 90. Partial responses occurred in three dose-escalation patients, of whom one had hepatocellular carcinoma and two had cutaneous melanoma. Intravenous ivuxolimab was administered to patients every 2 weeks at six dose levels: 0.01, 0.1, 0.3, 1.5, 3 and 10 mg/kg. The paper covers the monotherapy dose-escalation part of the phase I ivuxolimab trial, which included N of about 50 patients. Patients were allowed to have had prior anti-PD-1, anti-PD-L1 or anti-CTLA-4 therapy, and around two fifths of the dose-escalation patients had been treated with checkpoint inhibitors.

The research as a whole found: Low levels of normalized T-cell clonal expansion were also shown by some nonresponding patients. On average, CD8+ T cells showed more expanded clones than CD4+ T cells after ivuxolimab. At doses of 0.1 to 3.0 mg/kg, clonal expansion of both CD4+ and CD8+ blood T cells was observed from baseline to week 6. The antigen specificity of the peripheral T cells that underwent clonal expansion was not determined. In the 0.1-3.0 mg/kg groups, partial responders were among the patients with the lowest normalized peripheral clonal expansion, particularly in CD8+ T cells.

For sequencing of the TCRbeta CDR3 region, genomic DNA was extracted from the sorted cells. The immunoSEQ Assay was used for sequencing of TCRbeta CDR3 regions. TCRdb limited this immuneACCESS table to in-frame rearrangements with V and J called. A share of clones is missing; checked studies link under half to unresolved V genes, and the rest is unexplained. Across this sample there are roughly 29,000 clones, with approximately 86% seen only once. The leading ten clones occupy around 21% of the sample. Points on this clone: No antigen is known for it. Base qualities are missing; no much larger clone stands one base away.

Patients with a history of autoimmune disease or receiving systemic immunosuppression were excluded from the trial. Peripheral blood for TCR sequencing was collected from all dose cohorts at baseline, on cycle 4 day 1, and on cycle 7 day 1. Samples were obtained from an open-label, multicenter, first-in-human phase I dose-escalation trial of ivuxolimab. Adults with locally advanced or metastatic melanoma, renal cell, hepatocellular, or head and neck squamous cell carcinoma were enrolled in the trial. Before TCR sequencing, CD4+ T cells and CD8+ T cells from peripheral blood were sorted into separate populations. This receptor was identified in an adult with an advanced solid tumor such as melanoma, head and neck, liver or kidney cancer. Sequencing used CD4+ or CD8+ T cells sorted from blood, obtained in a trial of the OX40 agonist ivuxolimab.

For the CDR3, the sequence is CASSLDGRENYEQFF. In nucleotide form, the sequence is TGTGCCAGCAGCTTGGATGGGCGGGAGAACTATGAGCAGTTCTTC. The chain is encoded by TRBV5-4 joined to TRBJ2-1; 7 bases in the middle match TRBD2. In the germline V gene (reference sequence), CDR1 corresponds to SGHNT and CDR2 to YYREEE. Ends trimmed: V by 0 bases, J by 8 bases; bases unmatched to a gene: 8. Its CDR3 holds 15 amino acids, cysteine through phenylalanine. Of the read, only the CDR3 DNA is kept; its 45 bases are in frame from base 1.